This TCR beta chain was sequenced in a study of T cell responses to AZD1222 COVID-19 vaccine. Study-wide points: Just a handful of AZD1222 recipients were seropositive at baseline. There were vaccine-associated CD4 TCRs across spike, dominant at 160-218 and 743-854. Unmutated variant regions are reportedly targeted by nearly half of spike-specific TCRs.

Here immunoSEQ multiplex PCR was the method, and the copy in TCRdb shows in-frame clones only, minus some. Among about 70,000 clones, around 85% were seen once, and the ten largest hold around 20%. Trimming took 0 bases from V and 3 from J, leaving 9 bases between them. CDR3 length equals 14 residues. This clone occurred once. Antigen unknown. The sequence was obtained from an adult in good health. The V call is TRBV23-1, the J call TRBJ2-7; D may be TRBD1 (5 bases). TRBV23-1 is an ORF; its function is uncertain. Sequencing used peripheral blood, obtained on day 0 of AZD1222 vaccination. The CDR3 loop is CASSQSRGVYEQYF. As DNA, the CDR3 is TGCGCCAGCAGTCAATCAAGGGGCGTCTACGAGCAGTACTTC.